This T cell receptor (beta chain) was identified during a study of shared clonotypes between healthy human individuals. Study outcomes and limitations: For naive CD4 cells, around 5% of clonotypes were shared across a handful of donors.

As concerns this clone: Its antigen is unidentified.

Adult Caucasians living in Nashville, Tennessee made up all of the donors. This CDR3 spans 16 amino acids. CDR1 LNHNV and CDR2 YYDKDF come from the germline V gene (reference sequence). V was pared by 3 bases and J by 5 bases, with 7 bases of the junction left unmatched. Assay used: immunoSEQ multiplex PCR; TCRdb lists only in-frame clones, some missing. The table includes more than 1 million clones, about four fifths detected once. Input material: memory CD4+ T cells from PBMCs. As for subset: CD45RA-negative fraction. The TCR comes from a man aged 18 to 35 in good health. Some clones in this sample may be carry-over from other donors' samples. The chain uses TRBV15 and TRBJ2-1, with TRBD2 identical over 10 bases. CDR3 in amino acids: CATSRAGTSDDNEQFF. The CDR3 DNA reads TGTGCCACCAGCAGGGCCGGGACTAGCGATGACAATGAGCAGTTCTTC.